The 27 T cell receptor beta chains in this list originate from one sample, sequenced in a study of monozygotic twins with inflammatory bowel disease. TCRdb reanalyzed the 5' RACE reads, giving one entry per CDR3 protein sequence and no DNA. The sample has about 210,000 distinct CDR3 sequences. Sample: blood. Receptors were obtained from a human donor with ulcerative colitis or Crohn's disease, or a healthy co-twin of an affected twin (not recorded which).

The chain has TRBV5-1 and TRBJ2-3; no DNA is available, so the TRBD1 call from TCRdb remains unchecked. The CDR3 loop spans 15 amino acids. Germline lookup yields CDR1 SGHRS and CDR2 YFSETQ. This chain's CDR3 is CASSGWTENGVTQYF.

The chain couples TRBV5-1 to TRBJ2-7; TCRdb lists TRBD2, though no DNA is available to test this call. Germline lookup yields CDR1 SGHRS and CDR2 YFSETQ. This CDR3 has 16 amino acids. The CDR3 region is CASSLAGTSGVYEQYF.

The chain employs TRBV7-9 and TRBJ1-1; TCRdb calls TRBD1, which cannot be checked without DNA. This CDR3 is 14 amino acids long. CDR1 and CDR2 (germline): SEHNR, FQNEAQ (reference sequence). CDR3 sequence reads: CASTVDRRNTEAFF.

This chain uses TRBV5-1 with TRBJ2-5. CDR1 SGHRS and CDR2 YFSETQ come from the germline V gene. CDR3 length: 13 residues. The CDR3 loop is CASRLDVGETQYF.

The genes are TRBV6-1 and TRBJ2-3; TCRdb calls TRBD1, which cannot be checked without DNA. From germline, CDR1 is MNHNS and CDR2 SASEGT. This CDR3 comprises 14 residues. The CDR3 sequence is CASRDRQRTDTQYF.

The chain has TRBV29-1 and TRBJ2-5; TCRdb designates TRBD1, a call that cannot be tested without DNA. The CDR3 length is 16 residues. Germline CDR1 and CDR2: SQVTM and ANQGSEA. CDR3 amino acids: CSVEGVEGDPEETQYF.

CDR3: CASSPGTGYTEAFF. The chain has TRBV12-3 or TRBV12-4 and TRBJ1-1; checking the TCRdb D call of TRBD1 is not possible without DNA. The CDR3 spans 14 residues.

The rearrangement uses TRBV25-1 and TRBJ2-7; the D call of TRBD1 rests on TCRdb alone, since no DNA is present to check it. Germline V lookup: CDR1 MGHDK, CDR2 SYGVNS. CDR3 length: 12 amino acids. The CDR3 is CASRRDTYEQYF.

V gene TRBV18 combines with J gene TRBJ2-1. The CDR3 is 15 amino acids. Per the germline V gene, CDR1 is KGHSH and CDR2 is LQKENI. The CDR3 is CASSPREGSYNEQFF.

The V gene is TRBV7-6, the J gene TRBJ2-2; as DNA is missing, the TRBD2 call by TCRdb cannot be tested. Germline V gene data show CDR1 as SGHVS and CDR2 as FNYEAQ. The CDR3 loop spans 19 amino acids. This chain's CDR3 is CASSLETKVPYANTGELFF.

The chain joins TRBV12-3 or TRBV12-4 to TRBJ1-3. This CDR3 comprises 16 residues. The CDR3 here is CASSLQYSIPGNTIYF.

V and J are TRBV7-6 and TRBJ2-5; absent DNA, TCRdb's TRBD1 call cannot be checked. Germline V gives CDR1 SGHVS, CDR2 FNYEAQ. This CDR3 region has 11 residues. This CDR3 is CASSPRTEQYF.

This chain's CDR3 is CAPGETGELFF. V usage is TRBV7-9 and J usage is TRBJ2-2; absent DNA, TCRdb's TRBD1 call cannot be checked. The CDR3 has 11 residues. In germline, CDR1 is SEHNR, CDR2 FQNEAQ (reference sequence).

The chain uses TRBV5-1 and TRBJ2-7; TCRdb returns TRBD1, unconfirmable since there is no DNA. The germline CDR1 and CDR2 sequences are SGHRS and YFSETQ. CDR3 size: 14 residues. The CDR3 is CATHLDPGADEQYF.

V usage is TRBV6-5 and J usage is TRBJ1-6. This CDR3 has 13 residues. Germline V gene data show CDR1 as MNHEY and CDR2 as SVGAGI. The chain's CDR3 is CASSSSPDSPLHF.

The CDR3 is CSAGDRGSLGYTF. The chain joins TRBV29-1 to TRBJ1-2; TCRdb returns TRBD1, unconfirmable since there is no DNA. CDR3 size: 13 residues. CDR1 and CDR2 (germline): SQVTM, ANQGSEA. The full variable domain, with the rest looked up from reference TRBV29-1 and TRBJ1-2, is SAVISQKPSRDICQRGTSLTIQCQVDSQVTMMFWYRQQPGQSLTLIATANQGSEATYESGFVIDKFPISRPNLTFSTLTVSNMSPEDSSIYLCSAGDRGSLGYTFGSGTRLTVV.

V usage is TRBV25-1 and J usage is TRBJ1-4; TCRdb designates TRBD1, a call that cannot be tested without DNA. Germline-derived CDR1 and CDR2 are MGHDK and SYGVNS. This CDR3 contains 19 residues. The CDR3 here is CASSEYLGGGEVRDEKLFF.

The V and J genes are TRBV3-1 and TRBJ1-1; TCRdb's D call of TRBD1 is untestable without DNA. Looked up from germline, CDR1 is LGHDT and CDR2 is YNNKEL (reference sequence). CDR3 length: 16 amino acids. CDR3 sequence: CASSHGQGAGGPEAFF.

This sequence joins TRBV6-1 and TRBJ1-5; checking the TCRdb D call of TRBD1 is not possible without DNA. CDR3 size: 14 residues. CDR1 and CDR2 from the germline V gene are MNHNS and SASEGT. The CDR3 reads CASSEWTGDQPQHF.

The chain couples TRBV7-6 to TRBJ2-3. The CDR3 is made up of 12 amino acids. The germline V gene has CDR1 SGHVS and CDR2 FNYEAQ. CDR3: CASSLATDTQYF.

The chain combines TRBV20-1 with TRBJ1-6; checking the TCRdb D call of TRBD1 is not possible without DNA. Germline loops: CDR1 DFQATT, CDR2 SNEGSKA (reference sequence). The CDR3 runs to 15 residues. CDR3 sequence: CSAPQWGPVNSPLHF.

The rearrangement links TRBV20-1 to TRBJ1-4. Germline CDR1 and CDR2: DFQATT and SNEGSKA (reference sequence). CDR3 length equals 15 residues. CDR3: CSARTDITTNEKLFF.

This chain joins TRBV5-6 and TRBJ2-7; TCRdb's D call, TRBD1, is unchecked because there is no DNA. The CDR3 contains 14 residues. Germline assignment: CDR1 SGHDT and CDR2 YYEEEE. The CDR3 protein is CASSPQGRDYEQYF.

The rearrangement links TRBV3-1 to TRBJ1-6. Germline V lookup: CDR1 LGHDT, CDR2 YNNKEL (reference sequence). This CDR3 region has 14 residues. The CDR3 region is CASSHGGGNSPLHF.

The chain recombines TRBV18 with TRBJ1-4. There are 13 residues in the CDR3. CDR1 KGHSH and CDR2 LQKENI come from the germline V gene. CDR3 region: CASSGGLNEKLFF.

The CDR3 loop is CASRYLSTNEKLFF. This chain joins TRBV5-1 and TRBJ1-4. The CDR3 loop spans 14 amino acids. Germline V lookup: CDR1 SGHRS, CDR2 YFSETQ. Using reference TRBV5-1 and TRBJ1-4 for the parts outside the CDR3, the full variable domain is KAGVTQTPRYLIKTRGQQVTLSCSPISGHRSVSWYQQTPGQGLQFLFEYFSETQRNKGNFPGRFSGRQFSNSRSEMNVSTLELGDSALYLCASRYLSTNEKLFFGSGTQLSVL.

The rearrangement links TRBV10-3 to TRBJ2-1. From germline, CDR1 is ENHRY and CDR2 SYGVKD. The CDR3 covers 13 residues. CDR3 region: CAIGDRFYNEQFF.